The 18 T cell receptor beta chains listed next were all sequenced from one sample in a study of cytomegalovirus exposure and HLA in healthy donors (dated by TCRdb to 2015 to 2018). The library was built by means of the immunoSEQ multiplex PCR assay. This is the immuneACCESS table as TCRdb keeps it, with only in-frame sequences that have V and J called. A part of the clones is gone; compared with another copy, unresolved V genes explain less than half, and the rest is unexplained. This sample is represented by fewer than 250,000 clones; roughly 89% of them were singletons. 2.6% of the sample rests with the top ten. Sequenced material: PBMCs. The receptors here all came from a man younger than 35 in good health and CMV-seronegative.

The genes are TRBV27 and TRBJ2-7; 8 bases are a match to TRBD2. This CDR3 has 13 residues. Germline V lookup: CDR1 MNHEY, CDR2 SMNVEV (reference sequence). Trimming took 3 bases from V and 4 from J; bases not matched to a gene: 2. The CDR3 loop reads CASSFASGYEQYF. CDR3 DNA: TGTGCCAGCAGTTTTGCTAGCGGGTACGAGCAGTACTTC.

The chain combines TRBV10-1 with TRBJ2-1; D possibly corresponds to TRBD2 (6 bases). In germline, CDR1 is WNHNN, CDR2 SYGVQD (reference sequence). Trimming took off 4 bases at V and 5 bases at J, with 9 bases between the two ends. CDR3 size: 13 residues. The CDR3: CASSGTMNNEQFF. CDR3 nucleotides: TGCGCCAGCAGTGGGACTATGAACAATGAGCAGTTCTTC.

Worth noting for this clone: Germline and junction disagree at one end, which may indicate a read error. CDR3 protein: CASSLNYLAGHHF. CDR3 DNA: TGTGCCAGCAGTTTAAATTACCTAGCGGGTCACCACTTC. The chain recombines TRBV27 with TRBJ2-5; 8 bases map to TRBD2. This CDR3 region has 13 residues. Germline V CDR1 and CDR2: MNHEY, SMNVEV (reference sequence).

Only a few counts were recorded for this clone. This chain joins TRBV19 and TRBJ1-2; 9 bases are a match to TRBD1. The CDR3 totals 14 residues. Per germline, CDR1 LNHDA and CDR2 SQIVND (reference sequence). J was trimmed by 7 bases and V by 6 bases; bases with no gene match: 9. The CDR3 DNA reads TGTGCCAGTAGCCTAAGGGACAGGGTATTTGGCTACACCTTC. Its translation is CASSLRDRVFGYTF.

The V and J genes are TRBV10-3 and TRBJ2-5; D unresolved. CDR1 and CDR2 (germline): ENHRY, SYGVKD. The V gene lost 4 bases and the J gene lost 5 bases, with 11 bases spanning the gap. The CDR3 covers 13 residues. The CDR3: CAISVTPGETQYF. The CDR3, as DNA: TGTGCCATCAGTGTAACTCCCGGGGAGACCCAGTACTTC.

The chain joins TRBV29-1 to TRBJ2-1, with a possible D match to TRBD2 (6 bases). In germline, CDR1 is SQVTM, CDR2 ANQGSEA. The V and J ends lost 6 bases and 5 bases respectively, with 20 bases between them. The CDR3 is made up of 15 amino acids. The CDR3 protein is CSVNKRGGINNEQFF. The CDR3 coding sequence is TGCAGCGTAAATAAGCGTGGGGGGATCAACAATGAGCAGTTCTTC.

This clone was seen only once. The chain couples TRBV11-2 to TRBJ1-2, with a possible D match to TRBD1 (5 bases). CDR1 is SGHAT and CDR2 is FQNNGV in the germline V gene. The V and J ends lost 1 base and 7 bases respectively, with 10 bases between them. The CDR3 length is 13 residues. CDR3 sequence (DNA): TGTGCCAGCAGCTTAGGCAGGGAGGCTGGCTACACCTTC. Residues: CASSLGREAGYTF.

The chain employs TRBV7-2 and TRBJ2-3, with 10 bases lining up with TRBD2. The CDR3 is 15 residues long. CDR1 is SGHTA, CDR2 FQGNSA, per germline. V lost 4 bases to trimming and J lost 5 bases; unmatched junction nucleotides: 6. CDR3 sequence: CASSSSGSVVDTQYF. The CDR3 nucleotides read TGTGCCAGCAGCTCTAGCGGGAGTGTGGTAGATACGCAGTATTTT.

The rearrangement links TRBV30 to TRBJ2-5; 7 nucleotides line up with TRBD2. With 2 bases clipped from V and 1 base from J, the junction kept 1 base outside the gene matches. The CDR3 loop spans 13 amino acids. Germline assignment: CDR1 GTSNPN and CDR2 SVGIG (reference sequence). The CDR3 spells CAWSSGGQETQYF. The CDR3 nucleotides are TGTGCCTGGAGTTCGGGGGGCCAAGAGACCCAGTACTTC.

This chain uses TRBV6-6 with TRBJ2-7; maybe TRBD1 (5 bases). Germline V lookup: CDR1 MNHNY, CDR2 SVGAGI (reference sequence). The CDR3 has 13 residues. Trimming cost V 7 bases and J 4 bases, with 14 bases left between them. CDR3 amino acids: CASKGHQAYEQYF. The DNA of the CDR3 is TGTGCCAGCAAAGGACATCAGGCATACGAGCAGTACTTC.

The chain recombines TRBV19 with TRBJ2-7; 10 bases align to TRBD1. The germline V gene encodes CDR1 LNHDA and CDR2 SQIVND (reference sequence). CDR3 size: 15 residues. Losses at the gene ends were 4 bases for V and 4 bases for J; bases not matched to a gene: 7. DNA of the CDR3: TGTGCCAGTAGTACCCTGACAGGGGGCAATTACGAGCAGTACTTC. As protein: CASSTLTGGNYEQYF.

The chain carries TRBV19 and TRBJ1-2; possible D gene TRBD1, 5 bases. Germline loops: CDR1 LNHDA, CDR2 SQIVND (reference sequence). V lost 8 bases and J lost 5, with 12 bases in between. The length of the CDR3 is 12 residues. CDR3 nucleotide sequence: TGTGCCAGTCGCAGGGAAGGATATGGCTACACCTTC. This translates into CASRREGYGYTF.

The chain carries TRBV4-3 and TRBJ1-3; D gene uncertain. Germline V lookup: CDR1 LGHNA, CDR2 YSLEER. The ends were cut back, 0 bases at V and 0 bases at J, with 9 bases in the middle. The CDR3 length is 16 residues. This CDR3 reads CASSQESTLSGNTIYF. The CDR3 DNA follows: TGCGCCAGCAGCCAAGAGTCTACCCTCTCTGGAAACACCATATATTTT.

V and J are TRBV21-1 and TRBJ2-7; no DNA check was done on the table's D call, TRBD2. TRBV21-1 is designated a pseudogene. The CDR3 loop spans 20 amino acids. The CDR3 loop is CASSKARGFVAGGQGYEQYF. As DNA, the CDR3 is TGTGCCAGCAGCAAAGCGCGCGGATTCGTAGCGGGAGGGCAGGGCTACGAGCAGTACTTC.

This clone appeared once. The genes are TRBV4-3 and TRBJ2-2; no clear D gene. V was pared by 0 bases and J by 1 base, with 9 bases between. CDR1 and CDR2 from the germline V gene are LGHNA and YSLEER. The CDR3 sequence is 16 residues long. CDR3 bases: TGCGCCAGCAGCCAAGAGAGACTTCTGAACACCGGGGAGCTGTTTTTT. Its protein product is CASSQERLLNTGELFF.

The J gene is TRBJ1-2, the V gene TRBV28; 8 positions match TRBD1. The CDR3 length is 17 residues. CDR1 is MDHEN and CDR2 is SYDVKM in the germline V gene. V lost 10 bases, J lost 8 bases, and 24 bases stayed unmatched. CDR3 region: CAKRGQGQNPDTVGYTF. In nucleotides, the CDR3 is TGTGCCAAACGTGGACAGGGCCAGAATCCCGACACTGTCGGCTACACCTTC.

V and J are TRBV29-1 and TRBJ2-3; D is ambiguous. Looked up from germline, CDR1 is SQVTM and CDR2 is ANQGSEA. The V end was cut by 4 bases, the J end by 4 bases, with 12 bases between. There are 13 residues in the CDR3. The CDR3 sequence is CSVGQTRPDTQYF. CDR3 DNA sequence: TGCAGCGTTGGCCAGACTCGGCCAGATACGCAGTATTTT.

The V and J genes are TRBV4-2 and TRBJ2-5; possibly TRBD2 for D (5 bases). The germline V gene has CDR1 LGHNA and CDR2 YNFKEQ. CDR3 length: 15 residues. Between the trimmed V and J ends, which lost 1 base and 5 bases, there was a span of 14 bases. The CDR3 protein is CASSQVSGGDETQYF. The CDR3, as DNA: TGTGCCAGCAGCCAAGTGAGTGGAGGTGACGAGACCCAGTACTTC.